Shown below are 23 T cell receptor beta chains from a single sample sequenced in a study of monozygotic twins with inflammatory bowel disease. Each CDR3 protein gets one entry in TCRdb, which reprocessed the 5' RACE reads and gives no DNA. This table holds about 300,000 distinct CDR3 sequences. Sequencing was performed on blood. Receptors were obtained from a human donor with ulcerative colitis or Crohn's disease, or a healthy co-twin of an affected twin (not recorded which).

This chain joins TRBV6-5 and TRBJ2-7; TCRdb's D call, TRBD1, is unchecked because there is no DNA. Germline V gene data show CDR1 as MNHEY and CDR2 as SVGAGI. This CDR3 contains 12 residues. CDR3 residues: CASRTTRDEQYF.

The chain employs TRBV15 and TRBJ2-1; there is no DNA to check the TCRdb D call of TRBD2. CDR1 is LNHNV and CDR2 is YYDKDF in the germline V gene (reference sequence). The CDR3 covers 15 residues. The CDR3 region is CATGFRVGRTHEQFF.

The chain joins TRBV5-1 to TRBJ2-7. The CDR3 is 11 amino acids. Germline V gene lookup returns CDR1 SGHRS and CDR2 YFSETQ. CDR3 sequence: CVSSLDREQYF.

The CDR3: CASADRANYEQYF. The rearrangement links TRBV5-1 to TRBJ2-7; with no DNA, the TCRdb D assignment of TRBD1 cannot be verified. The CDR3 runs 13 residues. Germline CDR1 reads SGHRS; CDR2 reads YFSETQ.

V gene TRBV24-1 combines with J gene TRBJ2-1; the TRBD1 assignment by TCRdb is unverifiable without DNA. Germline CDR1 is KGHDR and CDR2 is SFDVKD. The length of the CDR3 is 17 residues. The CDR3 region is CATSDILRTDSYNEQFF.

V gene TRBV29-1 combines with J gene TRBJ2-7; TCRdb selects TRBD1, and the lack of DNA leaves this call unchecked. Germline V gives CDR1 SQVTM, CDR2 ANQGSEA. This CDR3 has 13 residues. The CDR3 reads CNVQGDRGLEQYF.

CDR3 protein: CASSPNGQGNNSPLHF. The chain has TRBV18 and TRBJ1-6; TCRdb's D call of TRBD1 is untestable without DNA. This CDR3 spans 16 amino acids. The germline V gene has CDR1 KGHSH and CDR2 LQKENI.

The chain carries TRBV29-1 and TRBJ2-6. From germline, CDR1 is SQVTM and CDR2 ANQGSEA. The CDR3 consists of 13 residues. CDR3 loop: CSVVGSGANVLTF.

CDR3 loop: CSARLAYEQYF. V usage is TRBV20-1 and J usage is TRBJ2-7. Germline V gene data show CDR1 as DFQATT and CDR2 as SNEGSKA (reference sequence). The length of the CDR3 is 11 residues.

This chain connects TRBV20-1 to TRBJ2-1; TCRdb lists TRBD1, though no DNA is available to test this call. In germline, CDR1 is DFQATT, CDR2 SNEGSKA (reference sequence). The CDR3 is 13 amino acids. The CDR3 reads CSATRTEYNEQFF.

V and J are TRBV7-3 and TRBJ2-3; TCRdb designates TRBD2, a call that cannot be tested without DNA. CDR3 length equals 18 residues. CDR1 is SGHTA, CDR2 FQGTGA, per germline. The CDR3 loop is CASSLSKTSGASTDTQYF. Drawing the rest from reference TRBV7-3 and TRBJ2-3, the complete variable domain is GAGVSQTPSNKVTEKGKYVELRCDPISGHTALYWYRQSLGQGPEFLIYFQGTGAADDSGLPNDRFFAVRPEGSVSTLKIQRTERGDSAVYLCASSLSKTSGASTDTQYFGPGTRLTVL.

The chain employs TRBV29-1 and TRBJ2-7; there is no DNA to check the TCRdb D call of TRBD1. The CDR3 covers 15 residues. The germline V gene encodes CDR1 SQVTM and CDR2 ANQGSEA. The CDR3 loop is CSVEGGQGVSYEQYF.

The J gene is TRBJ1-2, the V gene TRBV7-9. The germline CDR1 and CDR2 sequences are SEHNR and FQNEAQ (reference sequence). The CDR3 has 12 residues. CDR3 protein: CASPPAGYGYTF.

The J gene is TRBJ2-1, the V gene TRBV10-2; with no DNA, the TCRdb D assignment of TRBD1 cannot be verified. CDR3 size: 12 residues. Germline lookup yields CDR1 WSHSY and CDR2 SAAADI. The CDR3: CASGYPGDEQFF.

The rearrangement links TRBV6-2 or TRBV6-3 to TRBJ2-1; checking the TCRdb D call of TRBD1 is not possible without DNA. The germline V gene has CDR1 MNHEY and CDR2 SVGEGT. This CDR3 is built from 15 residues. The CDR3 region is CASSYSNKGGNEQFF.

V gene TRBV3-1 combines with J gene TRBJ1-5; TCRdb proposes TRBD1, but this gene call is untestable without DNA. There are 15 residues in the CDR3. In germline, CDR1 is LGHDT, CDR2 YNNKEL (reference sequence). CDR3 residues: CASSAAGQGIGPQHF.

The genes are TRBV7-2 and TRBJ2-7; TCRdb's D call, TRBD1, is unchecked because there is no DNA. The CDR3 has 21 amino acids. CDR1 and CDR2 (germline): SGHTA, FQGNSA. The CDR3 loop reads CASSLALWGAPTSGRANEQYF. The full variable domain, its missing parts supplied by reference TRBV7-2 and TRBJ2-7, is GAGVSQSPSNKVTEKGKDVELRCDPISGHTALYWYRQSLGQGLEFLIYFQGNSAPDKSGLPSDRFSAERTGGSVSTLTIQRTQQEDSAVYLCASSLALWGAPTSGRANEQYFGPGTRLTVT.

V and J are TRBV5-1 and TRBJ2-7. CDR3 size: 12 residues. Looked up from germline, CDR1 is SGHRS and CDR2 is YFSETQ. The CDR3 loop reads CASSLAPAEQYF.

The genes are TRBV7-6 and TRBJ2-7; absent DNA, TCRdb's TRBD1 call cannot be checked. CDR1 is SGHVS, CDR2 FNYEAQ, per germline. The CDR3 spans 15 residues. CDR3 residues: CASSLEGQGSYEQYF.

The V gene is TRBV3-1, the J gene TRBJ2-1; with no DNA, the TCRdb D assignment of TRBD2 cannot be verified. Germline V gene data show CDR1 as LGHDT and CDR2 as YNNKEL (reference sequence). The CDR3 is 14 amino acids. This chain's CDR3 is CASSSLVAYNEQFF.

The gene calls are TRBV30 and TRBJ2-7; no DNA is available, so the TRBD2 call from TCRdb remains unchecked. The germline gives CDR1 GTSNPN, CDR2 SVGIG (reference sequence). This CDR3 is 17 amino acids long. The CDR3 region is CAWSVKLPSRGRYEQYF. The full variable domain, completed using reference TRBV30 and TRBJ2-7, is SQTIHQWPATLVQPVGSPLSLECTVEGTSNPNLYWYRQAAGRGLQLLFYSVGIGQISSEVPQNLSASRPQDRQFILSSKKLLLSDSGFYLCAWSVKLPSRGRYEQYFGPGTRLTVT.

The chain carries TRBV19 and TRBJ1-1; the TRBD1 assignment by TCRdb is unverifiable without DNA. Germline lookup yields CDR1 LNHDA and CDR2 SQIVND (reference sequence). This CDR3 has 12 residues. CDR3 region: CASRTAMTAAFF.

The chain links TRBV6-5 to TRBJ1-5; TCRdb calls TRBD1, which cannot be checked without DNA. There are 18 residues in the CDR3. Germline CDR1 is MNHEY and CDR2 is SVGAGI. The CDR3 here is CASKLGQGEHYSNQPQHF.